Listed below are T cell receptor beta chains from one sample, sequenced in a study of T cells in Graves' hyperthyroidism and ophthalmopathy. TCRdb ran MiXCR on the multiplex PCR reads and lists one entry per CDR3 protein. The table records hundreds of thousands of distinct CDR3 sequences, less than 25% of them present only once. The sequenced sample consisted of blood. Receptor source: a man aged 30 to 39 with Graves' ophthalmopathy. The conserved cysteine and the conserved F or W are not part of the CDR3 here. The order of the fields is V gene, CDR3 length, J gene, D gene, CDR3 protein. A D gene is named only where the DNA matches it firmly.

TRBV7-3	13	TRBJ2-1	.	ASSQGQIPYNEQF
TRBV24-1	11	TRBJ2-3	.	ATGPTRTDTQY
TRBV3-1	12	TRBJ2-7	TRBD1	ASSQGGQDYEQY
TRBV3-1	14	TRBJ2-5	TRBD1	ASSQDGTGRGETQY
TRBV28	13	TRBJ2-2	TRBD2	ASSQGLADTGELF
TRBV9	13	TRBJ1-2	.	ASSPGPDSNYGYT
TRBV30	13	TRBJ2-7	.	AWSVGGTAKWEQY
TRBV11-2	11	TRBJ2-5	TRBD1	ASSSGQRETQY
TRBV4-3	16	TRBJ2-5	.	ASSLRLVWANFSETQY
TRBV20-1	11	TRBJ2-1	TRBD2	RAGVTSYNEQF
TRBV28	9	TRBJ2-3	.	ASSLAFTQY
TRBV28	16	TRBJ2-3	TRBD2	ASSRRREVRFRTDTQY
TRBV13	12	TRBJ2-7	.	ASSPFGLSHEQY
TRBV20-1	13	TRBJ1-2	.	SARESQALGYGYT
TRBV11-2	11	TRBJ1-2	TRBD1	ASTKDRGNGYT
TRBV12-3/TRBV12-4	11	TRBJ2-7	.	ASSPESRGEQY
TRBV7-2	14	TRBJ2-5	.	ASSFVGGLIHETQY
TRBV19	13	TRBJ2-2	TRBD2	ASKPGLAGSGELF
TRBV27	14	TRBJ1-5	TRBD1	ASSPNRDRDGQPQH
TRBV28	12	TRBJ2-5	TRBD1	ASSRTGWAETQY
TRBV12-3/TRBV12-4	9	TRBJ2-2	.	ASILTGELF
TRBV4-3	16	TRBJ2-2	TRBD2	ASSQELLAGVITGELF